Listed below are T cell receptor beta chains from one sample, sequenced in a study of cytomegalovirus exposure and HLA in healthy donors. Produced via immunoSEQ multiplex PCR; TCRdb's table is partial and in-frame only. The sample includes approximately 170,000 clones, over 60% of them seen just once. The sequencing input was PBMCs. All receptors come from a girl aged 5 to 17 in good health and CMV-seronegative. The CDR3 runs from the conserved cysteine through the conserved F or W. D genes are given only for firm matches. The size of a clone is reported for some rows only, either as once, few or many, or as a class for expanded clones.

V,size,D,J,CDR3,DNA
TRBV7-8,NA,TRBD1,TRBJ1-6,CASSLRTGPLGSPLHF,TGTGCCAGCAGCTTGCGGACAGGGCCCTTAGGTTCACCCCTCCACTTT
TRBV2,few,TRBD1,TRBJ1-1,CASSAEGQGDTEAFF,TGTGCCAGCAGTGCGGAGGGACAGGGAGACACTGAAGCTTTCTTT
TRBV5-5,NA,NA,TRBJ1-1,CASSGGGRFGLNTEAFF,TGTGCCAGCAGCGGGGGAGGTAGATTTGGGCTCAACACTGAAGCTTTCTTT
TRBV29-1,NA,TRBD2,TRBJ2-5,CSVEDGRGGRETQYF,TGCAGCGTTGAAGATGGTCGGGGGGGGCGAGAGACCCAGTACTTC
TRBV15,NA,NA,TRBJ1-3,CATSRDVGVSGNTIYF,TGTGCCACCAGCAGAGATGTAGGGGTCTCTGGAAACACCATATATTTT
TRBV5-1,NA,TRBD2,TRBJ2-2,CASSLKPPAGGTAGELFF,TGCGCCAGCAGCTTGAAACCTCCGGCGGGGGGAACGGCCGGGGAGCTGTTTTTT
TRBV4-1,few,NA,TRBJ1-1,CASSQEGQRREAFF,TGCGCCAGCAGCCAGGAGGGTCAGAGGAGGGAAGCTTTCTTT
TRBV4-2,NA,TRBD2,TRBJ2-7,CASSQEKRAGGNPEQYF,TGTGCCAGCAGCCAAGAAAAACGCGCGGGGGGGAACCCTGAGCAGTACTTC
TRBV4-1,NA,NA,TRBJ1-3,CASSQIGQASGNTIYF,TGCGCCAGCAGCCAAATCGGACAAGCTTCTGGAAACACCATATATTTT
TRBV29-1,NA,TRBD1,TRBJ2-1,CSVVRDRGVEEQFF,TGCAGCGTTGTACGGGACAGGGGAGTAGAAGAGCAGTTCTTC
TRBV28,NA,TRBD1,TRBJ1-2,CASSLDRGRSDGYTF,TGTGCCAGCAGCCTTGACAGGGGGCGATCTGATGGCTACACCTTC
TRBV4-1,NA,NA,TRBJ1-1,CASSPEGTEAFF,TGCGCCAGCAGCCCCGAGGGAACTGAAGCTTTCTTT
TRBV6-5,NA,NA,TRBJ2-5,CASTNDRQETQYF,TGTGCCAGCACCAACGACAGACAAGAGACCCAGTACTTC
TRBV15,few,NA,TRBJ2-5,CATSRVTVGTQYF,TGTGCCACCAGCAGAGTGACAGTAGGGACCCAGTACTTC
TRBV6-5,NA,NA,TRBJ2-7,CASSYSGQGLEQYF,TGTGCCAGCAGTTACTCTGGTCAGGGGCTCGAGCAGTACTTC
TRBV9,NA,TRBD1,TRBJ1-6,CASSVGGDRGTPLHF,TGTGCCAGCAGCGTAGGGGGGGACAGGGGAACACCCCTCCACTTT
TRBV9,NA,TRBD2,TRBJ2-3,CASSPTSRTDTQYF,TGTGCCAGCAGCCCGACTAGCCGTACAGATACGCAGTATTTT
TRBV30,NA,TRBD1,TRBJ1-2,CAWSSTGDDGYTF,TGTGCCTGGAGTTCGACAGGGGATGATGGCTACACCTTC
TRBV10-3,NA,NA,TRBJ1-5,CAISGGGFNQPQHF,TGTGCCATCAGCGGCGGGGGGTTCAATCAGCCCCAGCATTTT
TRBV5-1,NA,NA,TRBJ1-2,CASSSLAGAPDYGYTF,TGCGCCAGCAGCTCCCTAGCAGGGGCCCCCGACTATGGCTACACCTTC
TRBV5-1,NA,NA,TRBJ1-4,CASSLVQGGEKLFF,TGCGCCAGCAGCTTGGTGCAGGGAGGCGAAAAACTGTTTTTT
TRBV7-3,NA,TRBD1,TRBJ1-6,CASSSTGTGSSPLHF,TGTGCCAGCAGCTCCACCGGGACAGGGAGTTCACCCCTCCACTTT
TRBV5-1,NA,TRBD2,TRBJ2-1,CASSPLPASGGAFEQFF,TGCGCCAGCAGCCCCCTACCAGCTAGCGGGGGGGCCTTTGAGCAGTTCTTC
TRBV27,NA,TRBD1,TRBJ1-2,CASKGTGDWDGYTF,TGTGCCAGCAAGGGGACAGGGGATTGGGACGGCTACACCTTC
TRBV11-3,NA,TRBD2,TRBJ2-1,CASSSLSGGKRNEQFF,TGTGCCAGCAGCTCCCTTAGCGGGGGGAAAAGGAATGAGCAGTTCTTC
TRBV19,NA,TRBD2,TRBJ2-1,CASNEGGGAYNEQFF,TGTGCCAGTAACGAGGGCGGGGGGGCCTACAATGAGCAGTTCTTC
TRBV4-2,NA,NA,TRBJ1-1,CASSQWTGLNTEAFF,TGTGCCAGCAGCCAATGGACGGGATTGAACACTGAAGCTTTCTTT
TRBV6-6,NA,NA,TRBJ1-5,CASSYSTGGGQPQHF,TGTGCCAGCAGTTACTCGACAGGCGGCGGTCAGCCCCAGCATTTT
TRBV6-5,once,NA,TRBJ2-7,CASSLDPAYEQYF,TGTGCCAGCAGTCTAGACCCTGCCTACGAGCAGTACTTC
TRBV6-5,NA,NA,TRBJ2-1,CASSYSGQDEFF,TGTGCCAGCAGTTACTCGGGCCAGGATGAGTTCTTC
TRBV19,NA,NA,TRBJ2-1,CATADGNRDEQFF,TGTGCCACCGCGGACGGGAATAGGGATGAGCAGTTCTTC
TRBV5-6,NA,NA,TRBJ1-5,CASSSRQIAIDQPQHF,TGTGCCAGCAGCTCGCGACAGATAGCAATCGATCAGCCCCAGCATTTT
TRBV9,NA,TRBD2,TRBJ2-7,CASSVALAGVDEQYF,TGTGCCAGCAGCGTAGCGCTAGCGGGGGTAGACGAGCAGTACTTC
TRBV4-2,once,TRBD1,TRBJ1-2,CASSQDIRDRNGYTF,TGTGCCAGCAGCCAAGATATCCGGGACAGAAATGGCTACACCTTC
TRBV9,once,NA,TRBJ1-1,CASSAGGSGEAFF,TGTGCCAGCAGCGCCGGGGGATCGGGTGAAGCTTTCTTT
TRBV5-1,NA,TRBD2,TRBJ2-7,CASSRSLAGPLLEQYF,TGCGCCAGCAGCCGATCCCTAGCGGGACCGCTTTTAGAGCAGTACTTC
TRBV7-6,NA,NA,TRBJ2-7,CASSPRGTVSYEQYF,TGTGCCAGCAGCCCCCGGGGGACGGTCTCCTACGAGCAGTACTTC
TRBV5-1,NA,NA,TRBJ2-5,CASSLGLFPRTQYF,TGCGCCAGCAGCTTGGGACTATTCCCGCGGACCCAGTACTTC
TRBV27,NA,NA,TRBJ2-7,CASTPLGSYEQYF,TGTGCCAGCACCCCGCTCGGGAGCTACGAGCAGTACTTC
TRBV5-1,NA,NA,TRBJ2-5,CASIQGETQYF,TGCGCCAGCATTCAGGGAGAGACCCAGTACTTC
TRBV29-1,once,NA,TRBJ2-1,CSALRGAVSYNEQFF,TGCAGCGCTCTGAGAGGCGCAGTCTCCTACAATGAGCAGTTCTTC
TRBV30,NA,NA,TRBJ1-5,CAWSVLDQPQHF,TGTGCCTGGAGTGTACTCGATCAGCCCCAGCATTTT
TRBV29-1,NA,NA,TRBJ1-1,CSVDDNGTPFF,TGCAGCGTTGACGACAACGGAACCCCTTTCTTT
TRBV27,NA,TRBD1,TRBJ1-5,CASSPGTGFNQPQHF,TGTGCCAGCAGTCCCGGGACAGGGTTTAATCAGCCCCAGCATTTT
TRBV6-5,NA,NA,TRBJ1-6,CASRTEGHNSPLHF,TGTGCCAGCCGAACGGAGGGGCACAATTCACCCCTCCACTTT
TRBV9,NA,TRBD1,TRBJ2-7,CASSRGQNYEQYF,TGTGCCAGCAGCCGGGGACAGAACTACGAGCAGTACTTC
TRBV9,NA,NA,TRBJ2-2,CASSVGTPNTGELFF,TGTGCCAGCAGCGTAGGGACACCGAACACCGGGGAGCTGTTTTTT
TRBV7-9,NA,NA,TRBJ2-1,CASSLSLGAMEQFF,TGTGCCAGCAGCTTAAGTCTAGGGGCCATGGAGCAGTTCTTC
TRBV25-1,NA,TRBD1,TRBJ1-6,CASKGGTGGSSLHF,TGTGCCAGCAAAGGAGGGACAGGGGGTTCTTCCCTCCACTTT
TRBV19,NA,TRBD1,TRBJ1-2,CASSIGQVNYGYTF,TGTGCCAGTAGTATCGGACAGGTTAACTATGGCTACACCTTC
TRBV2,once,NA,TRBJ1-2,CASSEEGFSGYTF,TGTGCCAGCAGTGAGGAGGGGTTCAGTGGCTACACCTTC
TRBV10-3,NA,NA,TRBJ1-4,CAIRDSTTNEKLFF,TGTGCCATCAGGGACAGTACAACTAATGAAAAACTGTTTTTT
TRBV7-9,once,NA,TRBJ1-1,CASSWDKEAFF,TGTGCCAGCAGCTGGGACAAAGAAGCTTTCTTT
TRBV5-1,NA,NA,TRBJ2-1,CASSLNGQNSYNEQFF,TGCGCCAGCAGCTTGAACGGACAGAACTCCTACAATGAGCAGTTCTTC
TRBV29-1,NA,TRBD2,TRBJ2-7,CSGRGVEGVLGPWEYF,TGCAGCGGGCGGGGGGTTGAAGGGGTCTTGGGGCCTTGGGAGTACTTC
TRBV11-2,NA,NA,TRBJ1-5,CASSLGAGSNQPQHF,TGTGCCAGCAGCTTGGGGGCGGGTAGCAATCAGCCCCAGCATTTT
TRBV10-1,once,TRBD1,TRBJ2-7,CASSEAAGGPYEQYF,TGCGCCAGCAGTGAGGCTGCAGGGGGACCTTACGAGCAGTACTTC
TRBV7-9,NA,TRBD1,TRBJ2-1,CASSLEGTGDNEQFF,TGTGCCAGCAGCTTAGAGGGGACAGGGGACAATGAGCAGTTCTTC
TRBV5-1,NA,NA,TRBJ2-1,CASSLLDNEQFF,TGCGCCAGCAGCCTACTAGACAATGAGCAGTTCTTC